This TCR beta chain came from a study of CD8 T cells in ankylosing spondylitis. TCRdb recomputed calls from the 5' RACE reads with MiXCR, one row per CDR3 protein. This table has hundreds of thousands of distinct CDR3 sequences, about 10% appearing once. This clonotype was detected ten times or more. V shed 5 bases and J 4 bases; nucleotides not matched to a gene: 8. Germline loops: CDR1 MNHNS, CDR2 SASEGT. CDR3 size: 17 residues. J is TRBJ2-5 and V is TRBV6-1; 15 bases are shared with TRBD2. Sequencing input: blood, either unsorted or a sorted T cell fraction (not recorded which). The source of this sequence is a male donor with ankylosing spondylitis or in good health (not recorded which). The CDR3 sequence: CASSRSQGLAGGETQYF. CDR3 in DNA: TGTGCCAGCAGTCGCTCCCAGGGACTAGCGGGGGGAGAGACCCAGTACTTC.